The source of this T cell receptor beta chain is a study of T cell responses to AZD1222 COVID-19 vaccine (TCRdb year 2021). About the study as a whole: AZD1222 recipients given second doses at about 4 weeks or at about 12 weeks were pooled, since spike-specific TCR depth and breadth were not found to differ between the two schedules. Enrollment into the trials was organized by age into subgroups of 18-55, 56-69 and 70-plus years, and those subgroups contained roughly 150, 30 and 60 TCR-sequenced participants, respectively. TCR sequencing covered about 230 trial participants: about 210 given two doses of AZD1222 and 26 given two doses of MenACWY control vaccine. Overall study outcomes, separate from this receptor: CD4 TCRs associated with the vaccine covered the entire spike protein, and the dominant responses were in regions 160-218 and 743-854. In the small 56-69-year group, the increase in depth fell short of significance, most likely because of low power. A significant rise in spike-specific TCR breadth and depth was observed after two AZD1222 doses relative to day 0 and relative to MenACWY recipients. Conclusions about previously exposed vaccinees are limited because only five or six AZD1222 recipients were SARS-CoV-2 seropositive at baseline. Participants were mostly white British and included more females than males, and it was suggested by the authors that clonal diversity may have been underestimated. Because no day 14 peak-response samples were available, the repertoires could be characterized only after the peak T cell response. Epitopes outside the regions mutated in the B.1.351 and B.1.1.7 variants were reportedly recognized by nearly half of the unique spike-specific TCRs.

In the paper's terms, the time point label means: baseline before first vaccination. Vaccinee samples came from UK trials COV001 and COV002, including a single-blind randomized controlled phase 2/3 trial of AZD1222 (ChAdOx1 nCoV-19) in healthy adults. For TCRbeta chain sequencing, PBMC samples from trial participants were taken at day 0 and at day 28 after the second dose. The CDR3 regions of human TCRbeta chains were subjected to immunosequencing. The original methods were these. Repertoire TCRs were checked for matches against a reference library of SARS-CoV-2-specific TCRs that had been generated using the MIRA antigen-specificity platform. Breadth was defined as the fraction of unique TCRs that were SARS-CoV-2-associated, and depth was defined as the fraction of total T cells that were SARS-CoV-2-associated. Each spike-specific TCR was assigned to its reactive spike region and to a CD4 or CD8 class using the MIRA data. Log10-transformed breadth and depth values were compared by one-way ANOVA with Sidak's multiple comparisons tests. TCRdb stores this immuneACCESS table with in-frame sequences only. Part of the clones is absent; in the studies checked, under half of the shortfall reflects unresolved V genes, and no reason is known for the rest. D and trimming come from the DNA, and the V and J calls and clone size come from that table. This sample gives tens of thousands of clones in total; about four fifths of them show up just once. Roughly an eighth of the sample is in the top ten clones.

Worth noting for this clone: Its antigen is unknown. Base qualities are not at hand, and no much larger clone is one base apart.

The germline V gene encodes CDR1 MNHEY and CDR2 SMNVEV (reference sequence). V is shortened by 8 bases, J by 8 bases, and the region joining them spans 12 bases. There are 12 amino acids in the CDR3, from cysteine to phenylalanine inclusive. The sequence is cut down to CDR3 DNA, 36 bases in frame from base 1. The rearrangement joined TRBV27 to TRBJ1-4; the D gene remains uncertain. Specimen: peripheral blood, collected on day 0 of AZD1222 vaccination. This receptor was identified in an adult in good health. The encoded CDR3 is CASGPFMEKLFF. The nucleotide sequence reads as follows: TGTGCCAGCGGGCCTTTTATGGAAAAACTGTTTTTT.